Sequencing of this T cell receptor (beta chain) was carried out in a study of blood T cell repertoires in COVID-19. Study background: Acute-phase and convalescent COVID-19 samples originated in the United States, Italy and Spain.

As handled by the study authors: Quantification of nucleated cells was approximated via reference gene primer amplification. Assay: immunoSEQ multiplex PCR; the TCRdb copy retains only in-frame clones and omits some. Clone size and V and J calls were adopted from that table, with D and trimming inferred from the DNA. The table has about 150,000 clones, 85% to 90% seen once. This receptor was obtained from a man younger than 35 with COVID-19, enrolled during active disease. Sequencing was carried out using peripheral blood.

For the CDR3, the DNA is TGTGCCAGCAGCCAATGGAGCTCCTACGAGCAGTACTTC. This gives the protein CASSQWSSYEQYF. V gene TRBV14 combines with J gene TRBJ2-7; no definite D call. V lost 2 bases, J lost 0 bases, and 5 bases lay in between. The CDR3 runs 13 residues. Germline lookup yields CDR1 SGHDN and CDR2 FVKESK. Looking up the rest from reference TRBV14 and TRBJ2-7 gives the full variable domain: EAGVTQFPSHSVIEKGQTVTLRCDPISGHDNLYWYRRVMGKEIKFLLHFVKESKQDESGMPNNRFLAERTGGTYSTLKVQPAELEDSGVYFCASSQWSSYEQYFGPGTRLTVT.